Below, 20 T cell receptor beta chains from the same sample are listed, as sequenced in a study of metastatic and nonmetastatic thyroid tumors. All patients were untreated before thyroid surgery. MiXCR was used by TCRdb to re-call the PCR reads. The sample records some 4,000 clones, roughly 35% being singletons. The sequencing sample was made of adjacent normal tissue. The source of these receptors is a male donor with papillary thyroid cancer or a benign thyroid nodule (not recorded which). Some clones in this sample may be carry-over from other donors' samples.

This clone was recorded a few times. The chain recombines TRBV28 with TRBJ1-2; D not resolved. The CDR3 is made up of 13 amino acids. The germline V gene has CDR1 MDHEN and CDR2 SYDVKM. V lost 9 bases and J lost 4, with 15 bases in between. CDR3 sequence reads: CASSMDGCYGYTF. The DNA of the CDR3 is TGTGCCAGTAGTATGGACGGCTGCTATGGCTACACCTTC.

V usage is TRBV29-1 and J usage is TRBJ1-5; 7 nucleotides agree with TRBD1. CDR1 is SQVTM and CDR2 is ANQGSEA in the germline V gene. The CDR3 extends over 13 amino acids. With 6 bases clipped from V and 5 bases from J, the junction kept 7 bases outside the gene matches. Written as DNA, the CDR3 is TGCAGCGTAGTTGACAGGGAGGATCAGCCCCAGCATTTT. Translating it yields CSVVDREDQPQHF.

The CDR3 protein is CASSLEGATYEQYF. CDR3 DNA sequence: TGCGCCAGCAGCTTGGAGGGAGCTACCTACGAGCAGTACTTC. The chain is built from TRBV5-1 and TRBJ2-7; D is possibly TRBD2 (5 bases). CDR3 length equals 14 residues. Germline CDR1 and CDR2: SGHRS and YFSETQ. V was cut by 0 bases and J by 2 bases, with 9 bases left in between.

The chain joins TRBV6-1 to TRBJ1-6; 9 bases are a match to TRBD1. This CDR3 has 15 amino acids. V was pared by 4 bases and J by 9 bases, with 7 bases of the junction left unmatched. Germline values: CDR1 MNHNS, CDR2 SASEGT. The CDR3 here is CASSAVQGAVSPLHF. In DNA form, the CDR3 reads TGTGCCAGCAGTGCAGTACAGGGGGCGGTTTCACCCCTCCACTTT.

To note about this clone: At one end the junction does not follow the germline gene, possibly because of a read error. The chain combines TRBV7-3 with TRBJ2-1, with 7 bases that match TRBD1. CDR1 and CDR2 from the germline V gene are SGHTA and FQGTGA. The CDR3 sequence is 15 residues long. CDR3 in DNA: TGTGGCAGCAGCTTAAGACAGGGAACCCAGAATGATCAGTTCTTC. It yields the protein CGSSLRQGTQNDQFF.

The gene calls are TRBV27 and TRBJ2-5; the D gene is possibly TRBD2 (6 bases). The J call may be faulty, since TRBJ2-7 better matches the DNA end. The CDR3 contains 11 residues. Germline V lookup: CDR1 MNHEY, CDR2 SMNVEV (reference sequence). This CDR3 reads CASRRGYEQYF. CDR3 DNA: TGTGCCAGCCGGAGGGGCTACGAGCAGTACTTC.

This clone qualifies as medium-sized. The V and J genes are TRBV9 and TRBJ2-1; D perhaps matches TRBD2 (5 bases). With 0 bases removed from V and 5 bases from J, the gap between germline ends came to 9 bases. The CDR3 runs 14 residues. Germline loops: CDR1 SGDLS, CDR2 YYNGEE. As DNA, the CDR3 is TGTGCCAGCAGCGTAGGTGGGAGAGACAATGAGCAGTTCTTC. This sequence encodes CASSVGGRDNEQFF.

This clone qualifies as medium-sized. The CDR3 here is CASSSQDGNGYTF. The CDR3 region has the DNA TGTGCCAGCAGCTCACAGGATGGCAATGGCTACACCTTC. The genes are TRBV7-9 and TRBJ1-2; tentative D call: TRBD1 (5 bases). The CDR3 is 13 residues long. The V gene lost 4 bases and the J gene lost 6 bases, with 12 bases spanning the gap. CDR1 and CDR2 from the germline V gene are SEHNR and FQNEAQ (reference sequence). The full variable domain, in which reference TRBV7-9 and TRBJ1-2 provide the parts outside the CDR3, is DTGVSQNPRHKITKRGQNVTFRCDPISEHNRLYWYRQTLGQGPEFLTYFQNEAQLEKSRLLSDRFSAERPKGSFSTLEIQRTEQGDSAMYLCASSSQDGNGYTFGSGTRLTVV.

The chain couples TRBV11-2 to TRBJ2-1; possibly TRBD2 for D (5 bases). In germline, CDR1 is SGHAT, CDR2 FQNNGV. The CDR3 runs 16 residues. Trimming left V 5 bases short and J 4 bases short, with 18 bases between. The CDR3 nucleotides are TGTGCCAGCAGCCTTAATCAAGCGGATATGTACAATGAGCAGTTCTTC. Residues: CASSLNQADMYNEQFF.

By its share, this clone is large (0.1 to 1%). This chain's CDR3 is CASSLPGQGVRKQYF. DNA for the CDR3: TGTGCCAGCAGTCTTCCGGGACAGGGGGTTAGAAAGCAGTACTTC. The chain recombines TRBV12-3 or TRBV12-4 with TRBJ2-7; 11 bases are shared with TRBD1. V lost 5 bases to trimming and J lost 8 bases; unmatched junction nucleotides: 11. The CDR3 totals 15 residues.

The gene calls are TRBV29-1 and TRBJ2-3, with D tentatively TRBD1 (5 bases). The CDR3 loop spans 13 amino acids. V dropped 3 bases and J dropped 2 bases, with 9 bases sitting between them. Germline CDR1 and CDR2: SQVTM and ANQGSEA. The CDR3 region is CSVETVVTDTQYF. Here the CDR3 DNA reads TGCAGCGTTGAGACAGTGGTCACAGATACGCAGTATTTT.

The chain carries TRBV12-3 or TRBV12-4 and TRBJ2-7; possibly TRBD1 for D (5 bases). V dropped 5 bases and J dropped 3 bases, with 17 bases sitting between them. This CDR3 has 15 amino acids. CDR3 sequence reads: CASSQKGHGFYEQYF. CDR3 DNA sequence: TGTGCCAGCAGTCAAAAGGGGCACGGATTCTACGAGCAGTACTTC.

V gene TRBV13 combines with J gene TRBJ2-4; D gene ambiguous. This CDR3 comprises 13 residues. The V end lost 8 bases, the J end lost 9 bases, and 17 bases lay between the germline ends. Germline lookup yields CDR1 PRHDT and CDR2 FYEKMQ (reference sequence). The CDR3 sequence is CASSDRRGGIQYF. The CDR3 region has the DNA TGTGCCAGCTCGGACCGGAGAGGCGGCATTCAGTACTTC. The full variable domain, rest sourced from reference TRBV13 and TRBJ2-4, is AAGVIQSPRHLIKEKRETATLKCYPIPRHDTVYWYQQGPGQDPQFLISFYEKMQSDKGSIPDRFSAQQFSDYHSELNMSSLELGDSALYFCASSDRRGGIQYFGAGTRLSVL.

This clone was detected many times. The rearrangement joins TRBV5-5 to TRBJ2-1, with a possible D match to TRBD1 (5 bases). The CDR3 length is 16 residues. The V gene lost 2 bases and the J gene lost 7 bases, with 19 bases spanning the gap. Germline CDR1 is SGHKS and CDR2 is YYEKEE (reference sequence). The CDR3 nucleotides are TGTGCCAGCAGCTTACATATCAGGGCCCGTTCGAATGAGCAGTTCTTC. Its translation is CASSLHIRARSNEQFF.

The V gene is TRBV20-1, the J gene TRBJ1-1; D possibly corresponds to TRBD1 (5 bases). Deletions cut 3 bases from V and 5 bases from J, with 10 bases between. Looked up from germline, CDR1 is DFQATT and CDR2 is SNEGSKA (reference sequence). The CDR3 is 12 amino acids. DNA for the CDR3: TGCAGTGCTAGCCTAGGGACGACTGAAGCTTTCTTT. Protein sequence: CSASLGTTEAFF.

V and J are TRBV19 and TRBJ2-5, with 8 bases lining up with TRBD2. V dropped 4 bases and J dropped 1; count of bases not matched to a gene: 5. The germline V gene has CDR1 LNHDA and CDR2 SQIVND (reference sequence). The CDR3 is 15 amino acids. CDR3 DNA sequence: TGTGCCAGTAGTAAGGTAGCGGGAATCCAAGAGACCCAGTACTTC. Translating it yields CASSKVAGIQETQYF.

The V call is TRBV12-3 or TRBV12-4, the J call TRBJ2-3; D remains unclear. The CDR3 sequence is 16 residues long. V lost 5 bases and J 0 bases, leaving 15 bases between the germline ends. CDR3 in DNA: TGTGCCAGCAGTCCCCGACTGGGTCTAAGCACAGATACGCAGTATTTT. Protein sequence: CASSPRLGLSTDTQYF.

The J gene is TRBJ1-6, the V gene TRBV20-1; tentative D call: TRBD1 (6 bases). The CDR3 extends over 15 amino acids. CDR1 is DFQATT, CDR2 SNEGSKA, per germline (reference sequence). Trimming took off 0 bases at V and 7 bases at J, with 13 bases between the two ends. The CDR3 DNA reads TGCAGTGCTAGAGATCTGGCAGGGGCGAATTCACCCCTCCACTTT. It translates to CSARDLAGANSPLHF.

This clone came up a few times. This chain uses TRBV11-2 with TRBJ2-7; a weak D match, TRBD1 (7 bases). Trimming cost V 5 bases and J 0 bases, with 17 bases left between them. The CDR3 is 16 amino acids. Germline V gives CDR1 SGHAT, CDR2 FQNNGV. CDR3: CASSPLAGGYSYEQYF. In DNA, the CDR3 is TGTGCCAGCAGCCCCTTGGCAGGGGGGTACTCCTACGAGCAGTACTTC.

The rearrangement links TRBV11-2 to TRBJ2-7; D is unclear. The CDR3 is 17 amino acids. Germline assignment: CDR1 SGHAT and CDR2 FQNNGV. V was cut by 0 bases and J by 5 bases, with 20 bases left in between. The CDR3 is CASSLDPGRLAPNEQYF. CDR3 nucleotide sequence: TGTGCCAGCAGCTTAGATCCTGGCAGATTGGCACCCAACGAGCAGTACTTC.